This T cell receptor (beta chain) was sequenced in a study of shared clonotypes between healthy human individuals. Study-level background: Per donor, CD8 memory used one plate, CD8 naive used two, CD4 memory used three and CD4 naive used three.

This clone appeared once. Its antigen is not identified. Produced via immunoSEQ multiplex PCR; TCRdb's table is partial and in-frame only. The sample lists roughly 810,000 clones; around 96% were seen once. From germline, CDR1 is MGHRA and CDR2 YSYEKL. The CDR3 has 13 amino acids. V shed 3 bases and J shed 4 bases, with 10 bases lying between them. Study findings and constraints: Researchers sampled only blood; tissue repertoires likely differ.

CD45RO-negative CD8 cells positively selected for CCR7 made up the naive population, which excluded terminally differentiated effector memory CD45RA+ cells. Those who donated were healthy HIV-negative adults, with no recent acute infections or vaccinations reported. The TCR comes from a man between 25 and 39 years old in good health. The rearrangement links TRBV4-1 to TRBJ2-7; tentatively, D is TRBD1 (5 bases). Source material: naive CD8+ T cells sorted from blood. CDR3 in amino acids: CASSHLTEYEQYF. The CDR3 DNA reads as TGCGCCAGCAGCCATTTGACAGAGTACGAGCAGTACTTC.